The 22 T cell receptor beta chains listed next were all sequenced from one sample in a study of T-cell reconstitution after alpha-beta-depleted transplantation in children listed by TCRdb under 2016. The library came from PCR. For sequencing, an Illumina HiSeq 2500 was employed. Molecular barcoding was employed in the preparation of TCR libraries, with unique molecular identifiers being used to normalize TCRbeta repertoire quantification. Through fastp at Q25 and MiXCR, TCRdb rebuilt clones from the public reads, retaining in-frame beta chains. For every CDR3 protein sequence, its rows merge into one entry that carries the most common genes and DNA. The sample table lists about 580,000 distinct CDR3 sequences, 23% of them with a count of one. The ten biggest clones cover 13% to 15% of the sample. Reading the label with the study, this specimen's treatment or condition is: allogeneic hematopoietic cell transplantation with graft depleted of TCRalphabeta T cells and CD19 B cells.

Sample: PBMCs, mostly from graft donor cells, taken 360 days after TCRalphabeta/CD19-depleted stem cell transplant. The receptors derive from a boy under three years old who had a stem cell transplant for acute myeloid leukemia, so the T cells may come from the graft donor.

About this clonotype: This clone may be a read error of a much larger clone one base away. The V call is TRBV5-1, the J call TRBJ2-7; the D gene could be TRBD1 or TRBD2 (7 bases each). Germline V gives CDR1 SGHRS, CDR2 YFSETQ. The CDR3 is 15 residues long. The CDR3 sequence: CASSSQGTNELEQHF. As DNA, the CDR3 is TGCGCCAGCAGCTCACAGGGGACTAACGAGCTTGAGCAGCACTTC.

In this sample, this clonotype turned up many times. The chain combines TRBV2 with TRBJ2-2, with 10 bases matching TRBD2. After removal of 1 base from V and 4 bases from J, the junction contained 3 bases not matched to a gene. Per the germline V gene, CDR1 is SNHLY and CDR2 is FYNNEI. The CDR3 has 16 amino acids. The DNA of the CDR3 is TGTGCCAGCAGTGAAGGGACTAGCGGTGTCACCGGGGAGCTGTTTTTT. Encoded protein: CASSEGTSGVTGELFF.

This clonotype was counted between two and nine times. The rearrangement uses TRBV12-3 or TRBV12-4 and TRBJ2-3; 10 bases match TRBD1. CDR3 length: 15 residues. The ends lost 7 bases at V and 1 base at J; junction bases unmatched: 5. The CDR3 nucleotides read TGTGCCAGCACCTTGGGACAGGGGCGCACAGATACGCAGTATTTT. This encodes CASTLGQGRTDTQYF.

This rearrangement joins TRBV7-2 to TRBJ2-5; no reliable D call. Trimming took 6 bases from V and 1 from J, leaving 12 bases between them. Per the germline V gene, CDR1 is SGHTA and CDR2 is FQGNSA. This CDR3 has 14 amino acids. The CDR3: CASRAVWPQETQYF. CDR3 coding DNA: TGTGCCAGCAGGGCGGTGTGGCCCCAAGAGACCCAGTACTTC.

This clonotype appeared many times. The V gene is TRBV27, the J gene TRBJ2-1; TRBD1 aligns across 8 bases. V shed 5 bases, J shed 9 bases, and the junction held 3 bases outside the gene matches. CDR1 and CDR2 (germline): MNHEY, SMNVEV (reference sequence). This CDR3 has 12 amino acids. CDR3 nucleotides: TGTGCCAGCAGTCCCACAGGGGGTGAGCAGTTCTTC. It codes for CASSPTGGEQFF.

The genes are TRBV10-3 and TRBJ2-3; D call uncertain. Germline values: CDR1 ENHRY, CDR2 SYGVKD. The V end lost 10 bases, the J end lost 3 bases, and 11 bases lay between the germline ends. The CDR3 length is 12 residues. For the CDR3, the DNA is TGTGCCACCCTAGGACCAACAGATACGCAGTATTTT. It encodes CATLGPTDTQYF.

This chain links TRBV29-1 with TRBJ2-2; no clear D. The V end lost 2 bases, the J end lost 6 bases, and 7 bases lay between the germline ends. There are 12 residues in the CDR3. CDR1 is SQVTM, CDR2 ANQGSEA, per germline. The chain's CDR3 is CSVEKTAGELFF. The CDR3 region has the DNA TGCAGCGTTGAAAAGACGGCCGGGGAGCTGTTTTTT.

This clonotype came up a few times. The chain carries TRBV7-7 and TRBJ2-7; perhaps TRBD1 as D (6 bases). V dropped 4 bases and J dropped 0 bases, with 13 bases sitting between them. The CDR3 is made up of 15 amino acids. CDR1 and CDR2 (germline): SSHAT, FNYEAQ (reference sequence). CDR3 sequence (DNA): TGTGCCAGCAGCTCCCCCGAGGACAGCTCCTACGAGCAGTACGTC. Translated, it gives CASSSPEDSSYEQYV.

This clonotype was seen many times. J is TRBJ1-3 and V is TRBV12-3 or TRBV12-4, with D perhaps TRBD1 (6 bases). The CDR3 is 14 amino acids. V lost 6 bases, J lost 4 bases, and 13 bases lay in between. The CDR3, as DNA: TGTGCCAGCAGGTTACAGGGTCAAGGAAACACCATATATTTT. Residues: CASRLQGQGNTIYF.

V gene TRBV6-5 combines with J gene TRBJ2-1; 7 bases agree with TRBD1. J lost 0 bases, V lost 3 bases, and 8 bases had no gene match. Germline loops: CDR1 MNHEY, CDR2 SVGAGI. The CDR3 consists of 17 residues. The CDR3 loop is CASSYFWGTDSYNEQFF. CDR3 in DNA: TGTGCCAGCAGTTATTTCTGGGGGACAGACTCCTACAATGAGCAGTTCTTC.

This clonotype has ten or more counts. The V and J genes are TRBV9 and TRBJ2-5; 10 nucleotides match TRBD1. V gave up 4 bases and J gave up 5 bases; unmatched junction bases: 5. Germline assignment: CDR1 SGDLS and CDR2 YYNGEE. CDR3 length: 14 residues. The chain's CDR3 is CASSKGQGGETQYF. Written as DNA, the CDR3 is TGTGCCAGCAGCAAAGGACAGGGGGGGGAGACCCAGTACTTC.

This rearrangement joins TRBV29-1 to TRBJ2-7; 7 bases match TRBD1. The V segment lost 3 bases and the J segment 6 bases; nucleotides outside the gene matches: 2. This CDR3 contains 11 residues. Germline V CDR1 and CDR2: SQVTM, ANQGSEA. CDR3 DNA: TGCAGCGTTGACGCAGGGGGCGAGCAGTACTTC. Translated: CSVDAGGEQYF.

This clonotype was recorded many times. This chain joins TRBV5-6 and TRBJ2-6; no reliable D call. Germline CDR1 is SGHDT and CDR2 is YYEEEE. Trimming cost V 2 bases and J 4 bases, with 10 bases left between them. CDR3 length: 15 residues. The CDR3 DNA is TGTGCCAGCAGCTTTTCGCTTTCGGGGGCCAACGTCCTGACTTTC. Its protein product is CASSFSLSGANVLTF.

This clonotype was found many times. The chain uses TRBV7-2 and TRBJ2-3; TRBD1 or TRBD2 may be the D gene (5 bases each). The V gene's germline CDR1 is SGHTA and CDR2 FQGNSA. The CDR3 totals 16 residues. Trimming shortened V by 5 bases and J by 2 bases, and 17 bases separated the two germline ends. DNA of the CDR3: TGTGCCAGCAGCATGTCTGGGGGAATATACACAGATACGCAGTATTTT. It specifies CASSMSGGIYTDTQYF.

This CDR3 is CASSRGLAGGRTYEQYF. CDR3 sequence (DNA): TGTGCCAGCAGCCGAGGACTAGCGGGGGGGAGGACCTACGAGCAGTACTTC. The chain is built from TRBV3-1 and TRBJ2-7, with TRBD2 matching over 15 bases. V dropped 4 bases and J dropped 2; count of bases not matched to a gene: 6. Germline V CDR1 and CDR2: LGHDT, YNNKEL (reference sequence). CDR3 length: 17 amino acids.

The genes are TRBV6-5 and TRBJ2-5, with D perhaps matching TRBD1 (5 bases). Per germline, CDR1 MNHEY and CDR2 SVGAGI. With 0 bases removed from V and 2 bases from J, the gap between germline ends came to 22 bases. The CDR3 spans 19 residues. The CDR3 sequence is CASSYSMFRQKDLQETQYF. In DNA, the CDR3 is TGTGCCAGCAGTTACTCGATGTTTAGACAGAAAGATTTACAAGAGACCCAGTACTTC.

This clonotype was seen only a few times. The chain couples TRBV20-1 to TRBJ1-1, with D possibly being TRBD1 (6 bases). The germline V gene encodes CDR1 DFQATT and CDR2 SNEGSKA (reference sequence). The V end lost 3 bases, the J end lost 5 bases, and 13 bases lay between the germline ends. The CDR3 length is 13 residues. CDR3: CSARRGELTEAFF. CDR3 nucleotides: TGCAGTGCTAGGAGGGGGGAGTTGACTGAAGCTTTCTTT.

The chain uses TRBV4-3 and TRBJ2-2; a weak D match, TRBD2 (5 bases). The CDR3 covers 16 residues. Germline values: CDR1 LGHNA, CDR2 YSLEER. V was clipped by 3 bases and J by 2 bases, with 13 bases between them. DNA for the CDR3: TGCGCCAGCAGCCAGGGAGCGGCACTTAACACCGGGGAGCTGTTTTTT. It translates to CASSQGAALNTGELFF.

This clonotype was detected a few times. The rearrangement uses TRBV20-1 and TRBJ1-1; D remains ambiguous. V shed 4 bases and J shed 0 bases, with 6 bases lying between them. The CDR3 consists of 12 residues. Germline CDR1 and CDR2: DFQATT and SNEGSKA (reference sequence). Here the CDR3 reads CSAKWMNTEAFF. CDR3 coding DNA: TGCAGTGCTAAGTGGATGAACACTGAAGCTTTCTTT.

The V and J genes are TRBV7-2 and TRBJ2-3, with D unresolved. V was cut by 3 bases and J by 2 bases, with 6 bases left in between. Germline CDR1 and CDR2: SGHTA and FQGNSA. The CDR3 contains 13 residues. The CDR3: CASSLTHTDTQYF. CDR3 coding DNA: TGTGCCAGCAGCTTGACCCACACAGATACGCAGTATTTT.

The sample holds a few counts of this clonotype. The chain is built from TRBV5-1 and TRBJ2-2; D is ambiguous. The CDR3 contains 17 residues. V lost 4 bases and J 3 bases, leaving 19 bases between the germline ends. Germline assignment: CDR1 SGHRS and CDR2 YFSETQ. The CDR3 coding sequence is TGCGCCAGCAGCCCCCAATTCAGCACCCTATACACCGGGGAGCTGTTTTTT. It is translated as CASSPQFSTLYTGELFF.

This chain uses TRBV6-2 or TRBV6-3 with TRBJ1-1; unclear D gene. The CDR3 covers 13 residues. CDR1 and CDR2 (germline): MNHEY, SVGEGT. V was shortened by 3 bases and J by 5 bases, with 10 bases between the two germline ends. The CDR3 here is CASSYYGGTEAFF. CDR3 coding DNA: TGTGCCAGCAGTTATTACGGAGGGACTGAAGCTTTCTTT.